These 9 T cell receptor beta chains were sequenced from one sample in a study of shared clonotypes between healthy human individuals. The naive CD8 population came from CD45RO-negative cells selected for CCR7, without terminally differentiated effector memory CD45RA+ cells. Sequencing was performed with immunoSEQ multiplex PCR; in TCRdb, only in-frame clones are kept and a portion is missing. This sample yields about 2.1 million clones, of which 90% to 95% are seen a single time; around 1.7% belongs to the top ten. Sequencing input: naive CD8+ T cells from PBMCs. The receptor source for this set is a man in his late teens or twenties in good health. Some clones in this sample may be carry-over from other donors' samples.

The chain carries TRBV6-5 and TRBJ2-1; TRBD2 matches at 10 bases. Germline V gene lookup returns CDR1 MNHEY and CDR2 SVGAGI. The V gene end was trimmed by 2 bases and the J gene end by 5 bases; junction bases not matched to a gene: 6. This CDR3 region has 16 residues. The CDR3 DNA follows: TGTGCCAGCAGTTACGCGACTAGCGGGTTTCACAATGAGCAGTTCTTC. It encodes CASSYATSGFHNEQFF.

The chain recombines TRBV28 with TRBJ2-7; TRBD2 agrees at 11 bases. This CDR3 spans 15 amino acids. J gave up 4 bases and V 4 bases, and 6 bases lay outside the gene matches. Germline V gene data show CDR1 as MDHEN and CDR2 as SYDVKM. Written as DNA, the CDR3 is TGTGCCAGCAGTTCGAGACTAGCGGGACCTTACGAGCAGTACTTC. It encodes CASSSRLAGPYEQYF.

This clone has a single count. V and J are TRBV30 and TRBJ2-3; possible D gene TRBD1, 6 bases. The CDR3 length is 18 residues. CDR1 is GTSNPN and CDR2 is SVGIG in the germline V gene (reference sequence). Trimming left V 0 bases short and J 4 bases short, with 23 bases between. The DNA of the CDR3 is TGTGCCTGGAGTGTACAAATGGAGGTTGGGGGCGGCGCAGATACGCAGTATTTT. Encoded protein: CAWSVQMEVGGGADTQYF.

V usage is TRBV6-5 and J usage is TRBJ1-1, with D perhaps TRBD1 (6 bases). Germline loops: CDR1 MNHEY, CDR2 SVGAGI. The CDR3 sequence is 14 residues long. V dropped 7 bases and J dropped 4 bases, with 16 bases sitting between them. CDR3 sequence reads: CASTPPRGATEAFF. The CDR3 DNA reads TGTGCCAGCACCCCACCGCGGGGGGCCACTGAAGCTTTCTTT.

The genes are TRBV27 and TRBJ2-6; 7 bases match TRBD1. Germline V gene lookup returns CDR1 MNHEY and CDR2 SMNVEV (reference sequence). The CDR3 totals 15 residues. V lost 7 bases and J lost 4; bases outside the gene matches: 7. In nucleotides, the CDR3 is TGTGCCAGCAAATCCAGGGGGTCCGGGGCCAACGTCCTGACTTTC. It translates to CASKSRGSGANVLTF.

This chain connects TRBV5-6 to TRBJ2-5; D possibly corresponds to TRBD2 (6 bases). The V gene's germline CDR1 is SGHDT and CDR2 YYEEEE. The CDR3 runs to 13 residues. V was cut by 4 bases and J by 5 bases, with 12 bases left in between. The DNA of the CDR3 is TGTGCCAGCAGCGGCGGGATCGCGGAGACCCAGTACTTC. Its protein product is CASSGGIAETQYF.

V gene TRBV27 combines with J gene TRBJ1-5; no firm D call. The CDR3 is 13 amino acids. The V gene's germline CDR1 is MNHEY and CDR2 SMNVEV (reference sequence). Trimming stripped 8 bases from V and 0 bases from J, with 8 bases between. The CDR3 is CASGVYSNQPQHF. The CDR3 bases are TGTGCCAGCGGAGTTTATAGCAATCAGCCCCAGCATTTT.

This chain joins TRBV28 and TRBJ1-4, with D possibly TRBD1 on 5 matching bases. Per germline, CDR1 MDHEN and CDR2 SYDVKM. V was cut by 3 bases and J by 6 bases, with 14 bases left in between. The CDR3 is 15 amino acids. The CDR3 bases are TGTGCCAGCAGTTTGGGCAGGGAGTTGGATGAAAAACTGTTTTTT. Residues: CASSLGRELDEKLFF.

The rearrangement joins TRBV7-9 to TRBJ2-1, with D unresolved. Trimming pared 0 bases from V and 2 bases from J, leaving 11 bases between. CDR3 length: 16 residues. CDR1 and CDR2 from the germline V gene are SEHNR and FQNEAQ (reference sequence). In DNA form, the CDR3 reads TGTGCCAGCAGCTTAGCCACGTCGGCGGCCTACAATGAGCAGTTCTTC. Translating gives CASSLATSAAYNEQFF.